Listed below are T cell receptor beta chains from one sample, sequenced in a study of T-cell memory formation after mild COVID-19. Via MiXCR, TCRdb re-called the 5' RACE reads, giving one row per CDR3 protein. The repertoire includes some 150,000 distinct CDR3 sequences, 19% of them detected once, and around 2.4% sits in the top ten. The specimen sequenced was PBMCs or a T cell subset sorted from them (not recorded which). The receptor set was obtained from an adult woman who had mild COVID-19 (a few samples of this study predate the infection). Cell type and time point are not known. Each CDR3 is given with its conserved first and last residue. A D gene is named only where the DNA matches it firmly. Size is omitted from some rows. Given values are once, few, many or a class for expanded clones.

v_gene: TRBV6-2/TRBV6-3; d_gene: TRBD1; j_gene: TRBJ2-2; abundance: -; CDR3aa: CASSTVAGGNTGELFF; CDR3nt: TGTGCCAGCAGCACCGTGGCAGGGGGAAACACCGGGGAGCTGTTTTTT
v_gene: TRBV6-5; d_gene: TRBD1; j_gene: TRBJ1-2; abundance: -; CDR3aa: CASSLGQGLDGYTF; CDR3nt: TGTGCCAGCAGTCTAGGACAGGGTTTAGATGGCTACACCTTC
v_gene: TRBV4-1; d_gene: TRBD1; j_gene: TRBJ1-6; abundance: -; CDR3aa: CASSLDRANSPLHF; CDR3nt: TGCGCCAGCAGCTTGGACAGGGCGAATTCACCCCTCCACTTT
v_gene: TRBV7-2; d_gene: -; j_gene: TRBJ2-2; abundance: few; CDR3aa: CASSLGGFTGELFF; CDR3nt: TGTGCCAGCAGCTTAGGCGGGTTCACCGGGGAGCTGTTTTTT
v_gene: TRBV20-1; d_gene: -; j_gene: TRBJ1-3; abundance: -; CDR3aa: CSALRTANGNTIYF; CDR3nt: TGCAGTGCACTTCGGACAGCAAACGGAAACACCATATATTTT
v_gene: TRBV19; d_gene: TRBD1; j_gene: TRBJ2-3; abundance: -; CDR3aa: CASSPQGAADTQYF; CDR3nt: TGTGCCAGTAGCCCTCAGGGGGCCGCAGATACGCAGTATTTT
v_gene: TRBV6-6; d_gene: TRBD1; j_gene: TRBJ1-2; abundance: few; CDR3aa: CASTGGQWNYGYTF; CDR3nt: TGTGCCAGCACTGGGGGACAGTGGAACTATGGCTACACCTTC
v_gene: TRBV9; d_gene: TRBD2; j_gene: TRBJ2-1; abundance: -; CDR3aa: CASSPTVIAGEGHEQFF; CDR3nt: TGTGCCAGCAGCCCCACCGTGATAGCGGGAGAGGGGCATGAGCAGTTCTTC
v_gene: TRBV5-5; d_gene: TRBD1; j_gene: TRBJ2-7; abundance: few; CDR3aa: CASSLVGTGKLEQYF; CDR3nt: TGTGCCAGCAGCTTGGTCGGGACAGGGAAGCTCGAGCAGTACTTC
v_gene: TRBV20-1; d_gene: -; j_gene: TRBJ1-5; abundance: few; CDR3aa: CSASLRALNQPQHF; CDR3nt: TGCAGTGCCTCTCTCCGGGCTCTTAATCAGCCCCAGCATTTT
v_gene: TRBV20-1; d_gene: -; j_gene: TRBJ1-2; abundance: -; CDR3aa: CSARVRRVGDYGYTF; CDR3nt: TGCAGTGCTAGAGTTAGACGGGTTGGAGACTATGGCTACACCTTC
v_gene: TRBV29-1; d_gene: -; j_gene: TRBJ2-3; abundance: -; CDR3aa: CSVSRRLAIDTQYF; CDR3nt: TGCAGCGTGAGCCGTCGGCTAGCAATAGATACGCAGTATTTT
v_gene: TRBV6-1; d_gene: TRBD1; j_gene: TRBJ2-5; abundance: -; CDR3aa: CASRGTTGKETQYF; CDR3nt: TGTGCCAGCAGGGGGACGACAGGGAAGGAGACCCAGTACTTC
v_gene: TRBV6-5; d_gene: TRBD1; j_gene: TRBJ2-2; abundance: -; CDR3aa: CASRNTGGAGGELFF; CDR3nt: TGTGCCAGCAGAAATACAGGGGGCGCGGGCGGGGAGCTGTTTTTT
v_gene: TRBV6-6; d_gene: TRBD2; j_gene: TRBJ2-7; abundance: -; CDR3aa: CASIITGLAVIYEQYF; CDR3nt: TGTGCCAGCATTATAACGGGACTAGCGGTAATCTACGAGCAGTACTTC
v_gene: TRBV12-3/TRBV12-4; d_gene: -; j_gene: TRBJ2-5; abundance: many; CDR3aa: CASSLSPQETQYF; CDR3nt: TGTGCCAGCAGTTTATCCCCCCAAGAGACCCAGTACTTC
v_gene: TRBV20-1; d_gene: -; j_gene: TRBJ2-3; abundance: few; CDR3aa: CSARGGRDTQYF; CDR3nt: TGCAGTGCCCGCGGGGGCAGAGATACGCAGTATTTT
v_gene: TRBV9; d_gene: TRBD2; j_gene: TRBJ2-7; abundance: few; CDR3aa: CASSARTSGAYEQYF; CDR3nt: TGTGCCAGCAGCGCCAGGACTAGCGGGGCCTACGAGCAGTACTTC
v_gene: TRBV6-2/TRBV6-3; d_gene: TRBD1; j_gene: TRBJ2-1; abundance: few; CDR3aa: CASSDRGYEQFF; CDR3nt: TGTGCCAGCAGCGACAGGGGTTATGAGCAGTTCTTC
v_gene: TRBV5-1; d_gene: TRBD1; j_gene: TRBJ2-2; abundance: -; CDR3aa: CASSVQGQETGELFF; CDR3nt: TGCGCCAGCAGCGTGCAGGGACAGGAAACCGGGGAGCTGTTTTTT
v_gene: TRBV4-2; d_gene: TRBD2; j_gene: TRBJ2-3; abundance: few; CDR3aa: CASSQGIFRLAGVDTQYF; CDR3nt: TGTGCCAGCAGCCAAGGGATTTTTAGACTAGCGGGAGTAGATACGCAGTATTTT
v_gene: TRBV19; d_gene: -; j_gene: TRBJ2-1; abundance: -; CDR3aa: CASSIDRGPNNEQFF; CDR3nt: TGTGCCAGTAGTATAGACAGGGGTCCTAACAATGAGCAGTTCTTC
v_gene: TRBV14; d_gene: -; j_gene: TRBJ2-7; abundance: -; CDR3aa: CASSPLVGGYEQYF; CDR3nt: TGTGCCAGCAGCCCGCTGGTAGGGGGCTACGAGCAGTACTTC
v_gene: TRBV7-2; d_gene: -; j_gene: TRBJ2-3; abundance: few; CDR3aa: CASSLVRRSTDTQYF; CDR3nt: TGTGCCAGCAGCTTAGTGCGGCGTAGCACAGATACGCAGTATTTT
v_gene: TRBV29-1; d_gene: -; j_gene: TRBJ1-1; abundance: -; CDR3aa: CSASTATGNTEAFF; CDR3nt: TGCAGCGCAAGCACTGCGACAGGGAACACTGAAGCTTTCTTT
v_gene: TRBV20-1; d_gene: TRBD2; j_gene: TRBJ2-3; abundance: -; CDR3aa: CSAAVAGEPTDTQYF; CDR3nt: TGCAGTGCAGCGGTAGCGGGGGAACCCACAGATACGCAGTATTTT
v_gene: TRBV14; d_gene: TRBD1; j_gene: TRBJ1-1; abundance: -; CDR3aa: CASSQNTGETEAFF; CDR3nt: TGTGCCAGCAGCCAGAACACAGGGGAAACTGAAGCTTTCTTT
v_gene: TRBV20-1; d_gene: -; j_gene: TRBJ2-7; abundance: -; CDR3aa: CSARILERKPYEQYF; CDR3nt: TGCAGTGCTCGTATCCTCGAGAGGAAACCCTACGAGCAGTACTTC
v_gene: TRBV3-1; d_gene: TRBD2; j_gene: TRBJ2-1; abundance: few; CDR3aa: CASSPWGGRNNEQFF; CDR3nt: TGTGCCAGCAGCCCGTGGGGCGGGAGGAACAATGAGCAGTTCTTC
v_gene: TRBV29-1; d_gene: TRBD2; j_gene: TRBJ2-1; abundance: -; CDR3aa: CSAREAGGEQFF; CDR3nt: TGCAGCGCAAGAGAGGCGGGAGGGGAGCAGTTCTTC
v_gene: TRBV3-1; d_gene: TRBD2; j_gene: TRBJ2-5; abundance: once; CDR3aa: CASKRGAGETQYF; CDR3nt: TGTGCCAGCAAGCGGGGGGCCGGGGAGACCCAGTACTTC
v_gene: TRBV10-3; d_gene: -; j_gene: TRBJ1-5; abundance: -; CDR3aa: CAVRASLNQPQHF; CDR3nt: TGTGCCGTCAGGGCCTCCCTTAATCAGCCCCAGCATTTT
v_gene: TRBV24-1; d_gene: TRBD1; j_gene: TRBJ2-7; abundance: many; CDR3aa: CATSDPSTGNREQYF; CDR3nt: TGTGCCACCAGTGACCCTTCGACAGGGAACCGCGAGCAGTACTTC
v_gene: TRBV9; d_gene: -; j_gene: TRBJ2-2; abundance: once; CDR3aa: CASSVLHTGELFF; CDR3nt: TGTGCCAGCAGCGTATTACACACCGGGGAGCTGTTTTTT
v_gene: TRBV6-5; d_gene: TRBD2; j_gene: TRBJ2-3; abundance: -; CDR3aa: CASSELAGVTDTQYF; CDR3nt: TGTGCCAGCAGCGAACTAGCGGGAGTGACAGATACGCAGTATTTT
v_gene: TRBV12-3/TRBV12-4; d_gene: -; j_gene: TRBJ2-7; abundance: -; CDR3aa: CASSLVPTSGEQYF; CDR3nt: TGTGCCAGCAGTTTAGTACCGACTAGTGGGGAGCAGTACTTC
v_gene: TRBV4-1; d_gene: -; j_gene: TRBJ2-7; abundance: -; CDR3aa: CASSPPGRGYEQYF; CDR3nt: TGCGCCAGCAGCCCCCCGGGCCGGGGCTACGAGCAGTACTTC
v_gene: TRBV20-1; d_gene: -; j_gene: TRBJ2-2; abundance: few; CDR3aa: CSASGSTAGELFF; CDR3nt: TGCAGTGCTAGCGGGAGTACCGCCGGGGAGCTGTTTTTT
v_gene: TRBV3-1; d_gene: -; j_gene: TRBJ1-5; abundance: -; CDR3aa: CASSYAPTQPQHF; CDR3nt: TGTGCCAGCAGCTACGCTCCCACTCAGCCCCAGCATTTT
v_gene: TRBV5-1; d_gene: -; j_gene: TRBJ1-5; abundance: few; CDR3aa: CASSLVSGAGQPQHF; CDR3nt: TGCGCCAGCAGCTTAGTGAGCGGGGCTGGTCAGCCCCAGCATTTT
v_gene: TRBV7-2; d_gene: TRBD2; j_gene: TRBJ2-7; abundance: once; CDR3aa: CASSLAPTSGPTYEQYF; CDR3nt: TGTGCCAGCAGCTTAGCCCCGACTAGCGGGCCGACCTACGAGCAGTACTTC